The clone carrying this TCR beta chain was counted between two and nine times. Amplification used 60 Vbeta primers and 13 Jbeta primers. Repertoires were generated with immunoSEQ multiplex PCR, while TCRdb's copy carries only in-frame clones and drops some. The data show nearly 110,000 clones, around four fifths seen once. The source of the sample is a study of cytomegalovirus exposure and HLA in healthy donors. V shed 3 bases and J shed 2 bases, with 11 bases lying between them. The CDR3 contains 15 residues. Per germline, CDR1 MDHEN and CDR2 SYDVKM. V and J are TRBV28 and TRBJ1-5, with a tentative D call TRBD1 (6 bases). The clonotype originates from a man in his fifties in good health and CMV-seronegative. Sample: PBMCs. This CDR3 reads CASSFRGAGNQPQHF. Here the CDR3 DNA reads TGTGCCAGCAGTTTTCGGGGGGCGGGCAATCAGCCCCAGCATTTT.